The 8 T cell receptor beta chains given below trace back to one sample, sequenced in a study of T cells in localized non-small cell lung cancer. Method: immunoSEQ multiplex PCR; TCRdb's copy keeps in-frame clones and lacks some. In the table there are thousands of clones, 35% to 40% of which are singletons. The material was normal lung tissue next to the tumor, obtained before any cancer treatment. The receptor set was obtained from a male donor at least 60 years old with stage I lung adenocarcinoma.

The rearrangement uses TRBV18 and TRBJ2-2; 9 nucleotides align to TRBD2. The CDR3 consists of 15 residues. The germline V gene encodes CDR1 KGHSH and CDR2 LQKENI. Unmatched junction bases numbered 7, after V lost 6 bases and J lost 5 bases. The CDR3 DNA reads as TGTGCCAGCTCCCAAGGACTAGCGAGGACCGGGGAGCTGTTTTTT. Protein: CASSQGLARTGELFF.

The sample holds a few counts of this clone. The same CDR3 can be traced to other DNA sequences in this sample. The chain has TRBV5-1 and TRBJ2-1; 7 nucleotides align to TRBD1. CDR3 size: 15 residues. V trimming: 0 bases; J trimming: 5 bases; junction bases outside the gene matches: 5. In germline, CDR1 is SGHRS, CDR2 YFSETQ. The CDR3 bases are TGCGCCAGCAGCTTGGAAGGGGGCCGGGACAATGAGCAGTTCTTC. It codes for CASSLEGGRDNEQFF.

V and J are TRBV30 and TRBJ1-1, with unresolved D. CDR3 length equals 11 residues. In germline, CDR1 is GTSNPN, CDR2 SVGIG (reference sequence). Trimming cost V 5 bases and J 0 bases, with 4 bases left between them. CDR3 coding DNA: TGTGCCTGGGGCATGAACACTGAAGCTTTCTTT. Its translation is CAWGMNTEAFF.

The chain combines TRBV30 with TRBJ2-1; 8 positions match TRBD2. V lost 6 bases, J lost 16 bases, and 14 bases stayed unmatched. The CDR3 is made up of 12 amino acids. The germline V gene has CDR1 GTSNPN and CDR2 SVGIG (reference sequence). The CDR3, as DNA: TGTGCCTGCTTACCCCCCGGACTAGCACTTTTCTTC. This translates into CACLPPGLALFF.

The J gene is TRBJ2-1, the V gene TRBV19; D is unresolved. The CDR3 length is 12 residues. The V end lost 0 bases, the J end lost 15 bases, and 12 bases lay between the germline ends. Germline loops: CDR1 LNHDA, CDR2 SQIVND (reference sequence). This CDR3 is CASSIDRRVRFF. CDR3 DNA sequence: TGTGCCAGTAGTATAGATCGAAGAGTGCGGTTCTTC.

This clone has a handful of counts. The chain joins TRBV11-3 to TRBJ2-5; a possible D gene is TRBD1 (8 bases). Germline loops: CDR1 SGHNT, CDR2 YENEEA. The ends were cut back, 0 bases at V and 2 bases at J, with 13 bases in the middle. This CDR3 has 16 amino acids. This CDR3 is CASSLEYRGGQETQYF. CDR3 nucleotides: TGTGCCAGCAGCTTAGAATACAGGGGGGGTCAAGAGACCCAGTACTTC.

This clone was detected only a few times. The junction and the germline gene differ at one end; a read error may be behind it. The CDR3 DNA follows: TGTGCCATCAGTAGGGACAGGAACACTGAAGCTTTCTTT. It encodes CAISRDRNTEAFF. The chain couples TRBV6-8 to TRBJ1-1; 7 nucleotides align to TRBD1. The V gene's germline CDR1 is MNHGY and CDR2 SAAAGT. The CDR3 runs 13 residues.

This clone was detected only once. CDR3 bases: TGTGCCAGCAGCTTAGAGGGCAGGGGGCGTGATGAGCAGTTCTTC. This sequence encodes CASSLEGRGRDEQFF. The chain is built from TRBV11-3 and TRBJ2-1; 8 bases are a match to TRBD1. V dropped 0 bases and J dropped 8; count of bases not matched to a gene: 6. CDR3 size: 15 residues. Germline-derived CDR1 and CDR2 are SGHNT and YENEEA.